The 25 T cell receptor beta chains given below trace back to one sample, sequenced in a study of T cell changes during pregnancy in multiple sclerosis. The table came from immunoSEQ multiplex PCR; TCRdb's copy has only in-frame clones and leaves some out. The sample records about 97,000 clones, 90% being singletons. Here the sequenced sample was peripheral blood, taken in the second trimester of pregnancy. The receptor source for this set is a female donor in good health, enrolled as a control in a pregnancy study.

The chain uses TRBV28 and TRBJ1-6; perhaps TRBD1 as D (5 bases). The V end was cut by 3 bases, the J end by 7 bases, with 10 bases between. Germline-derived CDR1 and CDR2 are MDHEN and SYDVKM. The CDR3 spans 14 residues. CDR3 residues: CASSLGGLNSPLHF. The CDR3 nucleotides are TGTGCCAGCAGTTTGGGGGGTTTGAATTCACCCCTCCACTTT.

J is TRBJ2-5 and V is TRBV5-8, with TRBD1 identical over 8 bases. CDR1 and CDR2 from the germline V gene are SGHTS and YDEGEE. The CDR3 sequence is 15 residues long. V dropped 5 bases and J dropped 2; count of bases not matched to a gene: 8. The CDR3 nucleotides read TGTGCCAGCAGTCCGGGACAGGCAAGACAAGAGACCCAGTACTTC. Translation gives CASSPGQARQETQYF.

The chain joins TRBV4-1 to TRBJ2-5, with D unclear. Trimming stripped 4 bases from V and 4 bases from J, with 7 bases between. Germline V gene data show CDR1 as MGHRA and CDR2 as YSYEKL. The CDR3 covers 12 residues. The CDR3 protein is CASSPFGETQYF. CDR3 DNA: TGCGCCAGCAGCCCGTTCGGAGAGACCCAGTACTTC.

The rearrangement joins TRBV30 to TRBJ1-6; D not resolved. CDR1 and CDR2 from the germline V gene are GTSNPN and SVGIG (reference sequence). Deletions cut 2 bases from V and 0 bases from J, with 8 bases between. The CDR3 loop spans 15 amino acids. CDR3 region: CAWSQYSSYNSPLHF. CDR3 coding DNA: TGTGCCTGGAGTCAATACAGCTCCTATAATTCACCCCTCCACTTT.

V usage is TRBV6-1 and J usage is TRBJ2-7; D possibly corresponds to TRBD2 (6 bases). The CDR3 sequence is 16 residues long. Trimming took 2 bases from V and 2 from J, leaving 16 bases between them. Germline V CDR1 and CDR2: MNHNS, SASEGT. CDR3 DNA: TGTGCCAGCAGTGAATACATCGGGGGAGTCACCTACGAGCAGTACTTC. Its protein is CASSEYIGGVTYEQYF.

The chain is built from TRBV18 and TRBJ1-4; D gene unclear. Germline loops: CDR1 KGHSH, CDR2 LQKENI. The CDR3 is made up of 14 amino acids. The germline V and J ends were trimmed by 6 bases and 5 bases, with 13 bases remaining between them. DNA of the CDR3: TGTGCCAGCTCCCCGGAGGTCCTCAATGAAAAACTGTTTTTT. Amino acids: CASSPEVLNEKLFF.

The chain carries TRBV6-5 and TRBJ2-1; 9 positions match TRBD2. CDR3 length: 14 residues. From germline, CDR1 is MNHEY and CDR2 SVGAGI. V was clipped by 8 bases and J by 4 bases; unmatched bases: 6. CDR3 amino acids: CASSAGGSYNEQFF. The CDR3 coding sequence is TGTGCCAGCTCAGCGGGGGGCTCTTACAATGAGCAGTTCTTC.

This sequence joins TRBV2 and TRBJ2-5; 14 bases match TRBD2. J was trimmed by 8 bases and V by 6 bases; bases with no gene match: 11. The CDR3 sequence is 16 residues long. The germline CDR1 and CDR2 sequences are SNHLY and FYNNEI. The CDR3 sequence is CASSEPGLAGAGTQYF. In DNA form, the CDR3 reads TGTGCCAGCAGCGAACCGGGACTAGCGGGGGCGGGCACCCAGTACTTC.

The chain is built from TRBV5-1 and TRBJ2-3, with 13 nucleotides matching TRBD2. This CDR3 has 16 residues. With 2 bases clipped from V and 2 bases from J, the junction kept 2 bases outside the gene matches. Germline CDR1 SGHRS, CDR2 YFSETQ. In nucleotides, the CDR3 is TGCGCCAGCAGCTTTGGGACTAGCGGGAACACAGATACGCAGTATTTT. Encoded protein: CASSFGTSGNTDTQYF. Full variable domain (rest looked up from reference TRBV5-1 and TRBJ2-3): KAGVTQTPRYLIKTRGQQVTLSCSPISGHRSVSWYQQTPGQGLQFLFEYFSETQRNKGNFPGRFSGRQFSNSRSEMNVSTLELGDSALYLCASSFGTSGNTDTQYFGPGTRLTVL.

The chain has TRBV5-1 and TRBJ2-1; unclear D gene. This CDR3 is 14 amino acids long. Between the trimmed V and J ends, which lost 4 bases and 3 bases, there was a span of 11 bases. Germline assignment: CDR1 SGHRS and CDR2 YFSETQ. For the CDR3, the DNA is TGCGCCAGCAGCCTTTCCCCTAGCTACAATGAGCAGTTCTTC. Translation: CASSLSPSYNEQFF.

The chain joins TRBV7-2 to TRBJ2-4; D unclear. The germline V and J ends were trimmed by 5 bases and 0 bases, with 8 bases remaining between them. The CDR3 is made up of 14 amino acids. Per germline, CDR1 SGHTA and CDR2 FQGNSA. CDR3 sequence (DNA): TGTGCCAGCAGCCCTAGACTAGCCAAAAACATTCAGTACTTC. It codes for CASSPRLAKNIQYF.

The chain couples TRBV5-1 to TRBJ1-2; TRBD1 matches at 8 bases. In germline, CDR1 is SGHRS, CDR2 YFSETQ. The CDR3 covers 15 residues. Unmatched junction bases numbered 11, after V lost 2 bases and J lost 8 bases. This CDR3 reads CASSFENRGIQGYTF. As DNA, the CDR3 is TGCGCCAGCAGCTTTGAGAACAGGGGGATCCAGGGCTACACCTTC.

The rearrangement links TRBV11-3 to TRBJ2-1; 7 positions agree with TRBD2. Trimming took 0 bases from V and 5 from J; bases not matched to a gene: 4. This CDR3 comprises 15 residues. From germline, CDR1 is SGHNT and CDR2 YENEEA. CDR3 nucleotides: TGTGCCAGCAGCTTAGAGGGACTACCCAACAATGAGCAGTTCTTC. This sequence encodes CASSLEGLPNNEQFF. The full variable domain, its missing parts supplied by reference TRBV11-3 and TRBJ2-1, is EAGVVQSPRYKIIEKKQPVAFWCNPISGHNTLYWYLQNLGQGPELLIRYENEEAVDDSQLPKDRFSAERLKGVDSTLKIQPAELGDSAVYLCASSLEGLPNNEQFFGPGTRLTVL.

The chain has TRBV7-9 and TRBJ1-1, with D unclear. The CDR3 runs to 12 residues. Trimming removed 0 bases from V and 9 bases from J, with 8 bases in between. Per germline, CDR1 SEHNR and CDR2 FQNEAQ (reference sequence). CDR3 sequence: CASSLARLQAFF. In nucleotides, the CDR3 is TGTGCCAGCAGCTTAGCGAGGTTACAAGCTTTCTTT.

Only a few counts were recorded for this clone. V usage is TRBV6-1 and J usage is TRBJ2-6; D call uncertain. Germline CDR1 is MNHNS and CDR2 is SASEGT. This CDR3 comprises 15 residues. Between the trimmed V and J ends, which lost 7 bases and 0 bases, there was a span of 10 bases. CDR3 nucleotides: TGTGCCAGCACCGAAAGGAGCTCTGGGGCCAACGTCCTGACTTTC. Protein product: CASTERSSGANVLTF.

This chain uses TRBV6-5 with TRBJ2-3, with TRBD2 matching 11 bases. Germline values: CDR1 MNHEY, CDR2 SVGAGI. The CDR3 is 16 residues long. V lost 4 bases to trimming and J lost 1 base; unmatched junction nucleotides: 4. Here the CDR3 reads CASSSLLAGGTDTQYF. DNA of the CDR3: TGTGCCAGCAGTTCCCTACTAGCGGGGGGCACAGATACGCAGTATTTT.

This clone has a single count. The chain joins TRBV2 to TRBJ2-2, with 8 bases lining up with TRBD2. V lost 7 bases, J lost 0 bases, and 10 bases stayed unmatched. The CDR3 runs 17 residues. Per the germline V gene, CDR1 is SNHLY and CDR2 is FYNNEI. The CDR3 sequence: CASTAGQGLANTGELFF. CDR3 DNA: TGTGCCAGCACCGCGGGGCAGGGACTAGCGAACACCGGGGAGCTGTTTTTT.

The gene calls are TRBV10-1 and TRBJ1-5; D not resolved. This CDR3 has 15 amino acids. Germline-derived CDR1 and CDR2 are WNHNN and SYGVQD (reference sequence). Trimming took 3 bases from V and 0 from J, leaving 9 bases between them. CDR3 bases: TGCGCCAGCAGTGATTACGGTTATAGCAATCAGCCCCAGCATTTT. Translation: CASSDYGYSNQPQHF.

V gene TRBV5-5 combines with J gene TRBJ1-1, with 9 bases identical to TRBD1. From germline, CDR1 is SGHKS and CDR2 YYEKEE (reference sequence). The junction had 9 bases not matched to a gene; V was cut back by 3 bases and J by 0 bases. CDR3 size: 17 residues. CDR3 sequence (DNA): TGTGCCAGCAGCTGGCCCGGGACAGGGACCATGAACACTGAAGCTTTCTTT. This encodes CASSWPGTGTMNTEAFF. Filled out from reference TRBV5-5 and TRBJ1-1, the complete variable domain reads DAGVTQSPTHLIKTRGQQVTLRCSPISGHKSVSWYQQVLGQGPQFIFQYYEKEERGRGNFPDRFSARQFPNYSSELNVNALLLGDSALYLCASSWPGTGTMNTEAFFGQGTRLTVV.

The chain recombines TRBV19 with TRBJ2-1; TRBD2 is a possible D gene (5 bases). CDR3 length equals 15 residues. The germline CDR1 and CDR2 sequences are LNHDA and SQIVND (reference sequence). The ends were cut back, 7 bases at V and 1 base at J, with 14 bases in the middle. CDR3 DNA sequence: TGTGCCAGTATCGACGACGGAGGTTCCTACAATGAGCAGTTCTTC. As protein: CASIDDGGSYNEQFF. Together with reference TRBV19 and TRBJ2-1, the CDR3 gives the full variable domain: DGGITQSPKYLFRKEGQNVTLSCEQNLNHDAMYWYRQDPGQGLRLIYYSQIVNDFQKGDIAEGYSVSREKKESFPLTVTSAQKNPTAFYLCASIDDGGSYNEQFFGPGTRLTVL.

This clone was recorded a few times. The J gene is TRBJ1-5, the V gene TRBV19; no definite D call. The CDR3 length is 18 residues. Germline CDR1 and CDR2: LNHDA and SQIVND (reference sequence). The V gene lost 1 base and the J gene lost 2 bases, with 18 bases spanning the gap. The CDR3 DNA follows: TGTGCCAGTAGTATAGCCCTGGACTTGGTCGGAGGCAATCAGCCCCAGCATTTT. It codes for CASSIALDLVGGNQPQHF.

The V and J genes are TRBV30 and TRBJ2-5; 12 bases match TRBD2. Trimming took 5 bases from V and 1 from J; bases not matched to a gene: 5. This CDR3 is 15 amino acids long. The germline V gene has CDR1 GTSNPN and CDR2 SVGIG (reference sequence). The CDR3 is CAWGTSGRRQETQYF. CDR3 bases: TGTGCCTGGGGAACTAGCGGGAGGCGCCAAGAGACCCAGTACTTC.

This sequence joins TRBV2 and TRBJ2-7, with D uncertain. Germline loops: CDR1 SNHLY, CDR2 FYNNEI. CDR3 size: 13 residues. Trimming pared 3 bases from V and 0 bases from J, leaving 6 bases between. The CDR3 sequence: CASSEGNSYEQYF. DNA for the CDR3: TGTGCCAGCAGTGAGGGCAACTCCTACGAGCAGTACTTC. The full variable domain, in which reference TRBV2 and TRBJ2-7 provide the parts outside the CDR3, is EPEVTQTPSHQVTQMGQEVILRCVPISNHLYFYWYRQILGQKVEFLVSFYNNEISEKSEIFDDQFSVERPDGSNFTLKIRSTKLEDSAMYFCASSEGNSYEQYFGPGTRLTVT.

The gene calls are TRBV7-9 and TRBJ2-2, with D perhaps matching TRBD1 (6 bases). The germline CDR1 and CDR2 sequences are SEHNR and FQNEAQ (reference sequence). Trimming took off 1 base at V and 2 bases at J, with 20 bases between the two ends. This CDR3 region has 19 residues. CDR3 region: CASSLVSLGTSYNTGELFF. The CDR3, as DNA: TGTGCCAGCAGCTTAGTTAGCTTGGGGACATCTTATAACACCGGGGAGCTGTTTTTT.

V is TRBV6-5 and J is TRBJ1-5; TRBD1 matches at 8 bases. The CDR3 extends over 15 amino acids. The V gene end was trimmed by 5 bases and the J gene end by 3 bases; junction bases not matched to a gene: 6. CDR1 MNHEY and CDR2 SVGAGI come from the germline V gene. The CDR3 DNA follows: TGTGCCAGCAGTATTGGACAGGGTTACAATCAGCCCCAGCATTTT. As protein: CASSIGQGYNQPQHF.